This T cell receptor beta chain was recovered during a study of control samples from healthy donors and cancer patients. With V trimmed by 6 bases and J by 5 bases, 12 bases remained unmatched. This CDR3 is 17 amino acids long. Germline V lookup: CDR1 MDHEN, CDR2 SYDVKM. Profiled with immunoSEQ multiplex PCR; TCRdb holds only in-frame clones, not every one. The table lists roughly 400,000 clones, 80% to 95% of them singletons. Sequencing input: PBMCs. The origin of this receptor is a man aged 35 to 55 with head and neck cancer. V is TRBV28 and J is TRBJ2-7; the match to TRBD2 covers 14 bases. The chain's CDR3 is CASRPTAGLAGVHEQYF. DNA of the CDR3: TGTGCCAGCAGACCGACAGCGGGACTAGCGGGAGTCCACGAGCAGTACTTC.